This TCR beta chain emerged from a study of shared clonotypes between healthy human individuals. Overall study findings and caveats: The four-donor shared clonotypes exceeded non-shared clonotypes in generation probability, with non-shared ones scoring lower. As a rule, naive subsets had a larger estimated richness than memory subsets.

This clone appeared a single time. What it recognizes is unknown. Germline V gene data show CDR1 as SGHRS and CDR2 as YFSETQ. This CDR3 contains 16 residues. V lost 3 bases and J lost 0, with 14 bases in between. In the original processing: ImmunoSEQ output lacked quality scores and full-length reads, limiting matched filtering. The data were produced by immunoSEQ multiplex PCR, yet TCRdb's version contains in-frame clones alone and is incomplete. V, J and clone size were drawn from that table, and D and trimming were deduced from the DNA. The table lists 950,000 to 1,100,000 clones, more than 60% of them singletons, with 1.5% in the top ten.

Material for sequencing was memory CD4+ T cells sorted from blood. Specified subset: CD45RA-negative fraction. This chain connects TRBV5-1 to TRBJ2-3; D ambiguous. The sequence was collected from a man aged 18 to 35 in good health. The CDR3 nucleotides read TGCGCCAGCAGCTCCCGGGCGTCAACTAGCACAGATACGCAGTATTTT. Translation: CASSSRASTSTDTQYF. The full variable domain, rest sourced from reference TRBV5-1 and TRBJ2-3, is KAGVTQTPRYLIKTRGQQVTLSCSPISGHRSVSWYQQTPGQGLQFLFEYFSETQRNKGNFPGRFSGRQFSNSRSEMNVSTLELGDSALYLCASSSRASTSTDTQYFGPGTRLTVL.